The rows below give T cell receptor beta chains drawn from one sample of a study of cytomegalovirus exposure and HLA in healthy donors. The protocol was immunoSEQ multiplex PCR, while the TCRdb copy is restricted to in-frame clones and leaves out a portion. Of roughly 160,000 clones in the sample, about four fifths are singletons; the top ten hold around 10%. Sequenced sample: PBMCs. These receptors were taken from a man aged 50 to 60 in good health and CMV-seropositive. The CDR3 runs from the conserved cysteine through the conserved F or W. The D gene is left open where the match is weak. Some rows mark clone size as missing; the rest say once, few, many or name a class of expanded clone.

TRBD1 TRBJ1-1 - TRBV7-9 TGTTCCAGCAGCCACAGGACAGGACGGAACACTGAAGCTTTCTTT CSSSHRTGRNTEAFF
- TRBJ1-2 - TRBV29-1 TGCAGCGTTGATTTAGCCTATGGCTACACCTTC CSVDLAYGYTF
- TRBJ1-3 - TRBV5-1 TGCGCCAGCAGCTTGGAAAAGAGGAACACCATATATTTT CASSLEKRNTIYF
- TRBJ2-4 - TRBV18 TGTGCCAGCTCACCACCGGTTGCGGGCCCGGGAAAAAACATTCAGTACTTC CASSPPVAGPGKNIQYF
- TRBJ2-7 - TRBV27 TGTGCCAGCAGTCGGGGGGGGACAGGGAGACTGGGGCAGTACTTC CASSRGGTGRLGQYF
TRBD1 TRBJ1-1 - TRBV5-4 TGTGCCAGCAGCTTGGAGTCAGGGGGGTTGAACACTGAAGCTTTCTTT CASSLESGGLNTEAFF
- TRBJ1-4 - TRBV7-9 TGTGCCAGCAGCCCTTCCGGGACAAGTAATGAAAAACTGTTTTTT CASSPSGTSNEKLFF
- TRBJ1-6 - TRBV19 TGTGCCAGTAGTACCCGCAGGGACTATAATTCACCCCTCCACTTT CASSTRRDYNSPLHF
TRBD1 TRBJ2-3 - TRBV6-5 TGTGCCACCTCCGACAGGGGGCGCGAAGATACGCAGTATTTT CATSDRGREDTQYF
TRBD1 TRBJ1-1 once TRBV5-6 TGTGCCAGCAGCTCCAAAACCGGGACAGGTAACACTGAAGCTTTCTTT CASSSKTGTGNTEAFF
TRBD1 TRBJ2-7 - TRBV4-3 TGCGCCAGCAGCCAGCGCAGGGGGTCCTACGAGCAGTACTTC CASSQRRGSYEQYF
TRBD1 TRBJ1-2 - TRBV4-3 TGCGCCAGCAGCCAAGATCCCGGGACAGGGAACTATGGCTACACCTTC CASSQDPGTGNYGYTF
TRBD1 TRBJ2-3 - TRBV6-5 TGTGCCAGCAGTTTTTCACAGGGGGATACGCAGTATTTT CASSFSQGDTQYF
TRBD2 TRBJ2-3 - TRBV7-9 TGTGCCAGCAGCTTAGCGTTGGCGGGGGGGCGTATAGATACGCAGTATTTT CASSLALAGGRIDTQYF
- TRBJ2-3 - TRBV15 TGTGCCACCAGCAGAGATGTGGGGCGGATCACAGATACGCAGTATTTT CATSRDVGRITDTQYF
TRBD1 TRBJ2-1 - TRBV5-1 TGCGCCAGCAGGGCCGGGACAGGGGACAATGAGCAGTTCTTC CASRAGTGDNEQFF
- TRBJ2-2 - TRBV11-1 TGTGCCAGCAGCCTAGACCCTACCTTGAACACCGGGGAGCTGTTTTTT CASSLDPTLNTGELFF
- TRBJ2-7 once TRBV18 TGTGCCAGCTCACCACCCCCCGGACTACTCTCCTACGAGCAGTACTTC CASSPPPGLLSYEQYF
- TRBJ1-1 few TRBV4-3 TGCGCCAGCAGCCAAGGCTTAGGGGGTACGAACACTGAAGCTTTCTTT CASSQGLGGTNTEAFF
- TRBJ1-4 few TRBV19 TGTGCCAGTAGTATTGGGCAAGTTAATGAAAAACTGTTTTTT CASSIGQVNEKLFF